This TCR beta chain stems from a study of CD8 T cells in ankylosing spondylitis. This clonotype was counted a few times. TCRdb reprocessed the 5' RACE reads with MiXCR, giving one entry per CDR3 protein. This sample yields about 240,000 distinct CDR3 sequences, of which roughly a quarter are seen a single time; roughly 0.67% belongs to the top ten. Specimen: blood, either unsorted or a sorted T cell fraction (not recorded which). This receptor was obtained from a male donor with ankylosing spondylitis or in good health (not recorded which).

For the CDR3, the DNA is TGCAGTGCTCCCCCTAACCTGGGGGCAGATACGCAGTATTTT. Its protein is CSAPPNLGADTQYF. This sequence joins TRBV20-1 and TRBJ2-3; D assignment may be TRBD1 or TRBD2 (5 bases each). The CDR3 is 14 residues long. Germline CDR1 reads DFQATT; CDR2 reads SNEGSKA (reference sequence). Between the trimmed V and J ends, which lost 5 bases and 4 bases, there was a span of 16 bases.